This T cell receptor beta chain derives from a study of cytomegalovirus exposure and HLA in healthy donors (dated by TCRdb to 2016 to 2017). Broadly, across the study: According to an earlier analysis of 587 of the donors, 200 million or so T cells yielded 120 million or so unique TCR beta sequences and about 300 Gb of sequence data. An early release covering approximately 600 HLA-typed donors comprised 250 to 350 gigabases of sequencing data and roughly 85 million unique TCR sequences. The genetic ancestry cluster associated with self-reported Caucasian donors included 81% of the approximately 410 genotyped donors. The aim of the study was to test whether cataloging public T cell receptors could identify signatures of past pathogen exposure. The study used immunosequencing to profile the T cell repertoires of 670 or so subjects and linked those repertoires to cytomegalovirus serostatus. In addition to the first cohort of about 650 subjects, a separate validation cohort of around 110 different subjects was used. The study combined high-throughput TCR immunosequencing, statistical association of individual TCRs with disease status, and machine learning to predict cytomegalovirus infection status. A later analysis re-analyzed previously published TCR beta repertoires from roughly 690 donors and added high-resolution HLA genotyping to study TCR occurrence patterns. Rather than using new phenotypic data, the later analysis identified candidate immune exposures from TCR beta sequences and from how often those sequences occurred across donors. In an earlier analysis of about 590 of the donors, high-throughput TCR beta sequencing was used to judge whether each TCR beta V gene segment behaved as functional or pseudogenic. Donor age, sex, ethnicity and CMV serostatus were compiled alongside the repertoire data. Genome-wide SNP genotypes for about 65% of the roughly 670 donors were used in a later genetic analysis, which treated that subset as a discovery cohort. All discovery cohort repertoires had been generated using a single sequencing platform. HLA typing covered class I and class II loci at four-digit resolution. The number of donors typed differed by locus, with roughly 629-640 for A, B, C, DRB1 and DQB1, roughly 520 for DQA1, under 610 for DPA1, and around 450 for DPB1. Because of strong linkage in the cohort, 4 to 6 DR-DQ haplotypes were treated as single units for association and clustering. On average, approximately 250,000 unique TCR beta nucleotide sequences were sequenced per donor among fewer than 500 genotyped donors of the cohort, with approximately 18% of those sequences being non-productive.

From the cysteine through the phenylalanine, the CDR3 covers 13 amino acids. Only the CDR3 DNA is retained, 39 bases long and in frame from the first base. Reading the germline V gene (reference sequence) gives CDR1 MNHNY and CDR2 SVGAGI. V sheds 9 bases and J sheds 0 bases, leaving 9 bases between their ends. This clone was counted only a few times. Its antigen is unknown. Base quality data are lacking; no much larger clone is found one base away. The cohort was made up of 666 healthy bone marrow donors. All cohort members were sampled while nominally healthy, although unrecorded immune exposures were likely present. The donor was CMV seronegative and was included in the group of about 400 seronegative cohort members. A peripheral blood sample was provided by each donor, and peripheral blood mononuclear cells were used for TCR beta sequencing. Genomic DNA was extracted from the blood cell samples with the Qiagen DNeasy Blood Extraction Kit.

Study-level results and caveats: A later genetic analysis associated a missense DCLRE1C variant with V-gene and J-gene trimming of TCR beta chains, and an independent cohort replicated the association. When HLA alleles, especially DR and DQ, strongly co-occurred, TCR associations were difficult to assign to individual alleles. In a later analysis, HLA-associated TCR beta chains were found to be more clonally expanded and to have lower generation probabilities than equally common non-associated chains. This cohort had only TCR beta chains sequenced, and the lack of alpha or paired-chain data limited which features could be detected. Linkage disequilibrium might explain the correlated functional status among segregating V segments, but an unknown experimental factor could not be excluded. In a later analysis, TCR association rates were found to vary across HLA loci, with the most associated TCRs seen for DRB1 alleles and the fewest for HLA-C alleles. In vitro tests confirmed that a few of the cytomegalovirus-associated TCR beta chains recognize cytomegalovirus antigens. A further reported finding was that TCR beta sequences accurately predicted the HLA-A and HLA-B alleles for most subjects in the first cohort. While some public TCRs were present in many individuals, most TCR sequences turned up only very rarely across donors. A later analysis reported that several top co-occurrence clusters appeared linked to parvovirus B19, influenza, CMV and Epstein-Barr virus. In an earlier analysis of more than 450 of the donors, most TCR beta V segments were observed in productive rearrangements about 87% or about 30% of the time, broadly matching IMGT annotations. CMV serostatus was the only immune exposure information available for the cohort. Cytomegalovirus status was reported to be diagnosed by the classifier with high specificity and sensitivity in both the original and validation cohorts. A cluster of highly shared sequence variants was judged likely to be a technical artifact of the sequencing pipeline. In a later analysis, 16,951 TCR beta sequences were associated with specific HLA alleles at a false discovery rate of 0.05. In a later genetic analysis, fewer N-insertions in productive TCRs were reported among donors in an Asian-associated ancestry cluster than the roughly 700-donor mean. In a later analysis, most CMV-associated TCR beta chains were found to appear HLA-restricted, with HLA associations seemingly driven largely by CMV exposure. HLA typing was unavailable for some donors at each locus, so association tests used only the typed subset. The study gave a list of 150 to 200 TCR beta chains associated with cytomegalovirus. It was suggested by the authors that the approach could potentially be generalized to other disease states and immunological phenotypes. Over 15 rarely observed V segments, including chromosome 9 orphons, were excluded from the earlier analysis of several hundred of the donors because counts were too low. Some IMGT-functional V segments, including TRBV6-2 and TRBV6-3, could not be distinguished by the 87-base-pair reads and were therefore excluded. The presence/absence analyses assumed that sequencing depth was roughly uniform across donors, and that assumption may not be true.

The method behind the library was the immunoSEQ multiplex PCR assay. For the multiplex PCR, a mixture combining 60 forward primers for TCR Vbeta segments and 13 reverse primers for TCR Jbeta segments was used. The CDR3 region of rearranged TCR beta genes was amplified from genomic DNA by a multiplex PCR assay. The amplified TCR beta libraries were sequenced on the Illumina HiSeq System as 87-base-pair reads. In the original analysis: A later analysis tallied approximately 87 million unique TCR beta chains across the 640 or so repertoires, and about 10 million of those chains were shared by two or more donors. To remove PCR and sequencing errors, raw reads were error-corrected and collapsed into unique sequences using a nearest-neighbor algorithm that merged closely related sequences. Alignment of CDR3 sequences to IMGT reference sequences was used to assign V, D and J gene segments. For a sequence to be retained, a match of at least six nucleotides to both a V gene segment and a J gene segment was required. Rearrangements were called productive when the CDR3 lacked stop codons and stayed in frame with V and J; all others were non-productive. CDR3 was defined by IMGT convention, running from the second conserved V-encoded cysteine to the conserved J-encoded phenylalanine. The earlier analysis of 500 to 750 of the donors excluded any sequence lacking an unambiguous match to a single V gene segment. In an earlier analysis of several hundred of the donors, V segments were called functional above 56.7% productive rearrangements and were called segregating when the between-donor standard deviation exceeded 5%. A statistical classification framework was built for diagnosing cytomegalovirus status from the catalog of TCR beta chain sequences. A later analysis assigned V and J genes by comparing TCR nucleotide sequences with IMGT/GENE-DB human TR gene sequences. The TCRdist pipeline was used in a later analysis to assign CDR3 sequences and most-parsimonious VDJ recombination scenarios. A later analysis defined each TCR beta chain by its CDR3 amino acid sequence plus V-gene family, and excluded reads lacking a unique V-gene family. As a way to deal with suspected cross-contamination and a sequencing artifact, a later analysis dropped 450 to 700 nucleotide sequences that were highly shared and had low generation probability. For each public chain, a later analysis derived a clonal expansion index from normalized ranks of inferred template counts within each repertoire. In a later analysis, generation probabilities were computed using a VDJ recombination model fitted to out-of-frame rearrangements, and the results were checked against IGoR. A later analysis scored TCR-TCR, TCR-HLA and TCR-CMV co-occurrence with hypergeometric tests, applying a repertoire-size bias correction to TCR pairs. A later analysis estimated false discovery rates by permuting HLA or CMV assignments 20 times. In a later analysis, co-occurring TCRs were grouped using DBSCAN, with TCRdist sequence similarity added in when clustering inside HLA-allele-positive subsets. Co-occurrence clustering excluded repertoires with fewer than 30,000 or more than 120,000 public chains, plus five with anomalous nucleotide sharing. The immuneACCESS repertoire file appears here via TCRdb, limited to in-frame rearrangements. These files lack a portion of the clones; in checked studies, under half of the deficit traces to unresolved V genes, and the cause of the others is not known. That table gives V, J and clone size, and the DNA gave D and trimming. Recorded for this sample are around 100,000 clones; 55% to 80% of them occurred a single time. Roughly 3.5% of the sample comes from the top ten.

The chain employs TRBV6-6 and TRBJ1-5; the D gene identity is not certain. Input material: PBMCs. This clonotype was sampled from a man aged 40-49 years in good health and CMV-seronegative. The nucleotide sequence is given as TGTGCCAGTAACAGCTTTAGCAATCAGCCCCAGCATTTT. The encoded protein is CASNSFSNQPQHF.